The 22 T cell receptor beta chains below come from one sample, sequenced in a study of cytomegalovirus exposure and HLA in healthy donors. PCR primers comprised 60 Vbeta and 13 Jbeta primers. Sequencing used immunoSEQ multiplex PCR; TCRdb keeps in-frame clones, though not all of them. The sample consists of about 110,000 clones, about 80% of them appearing once. Sequences were obtained from PBMCs. The receptors shown here come from a woman between 45 and 60 years old in good health and CMV-seropositive.

The chain's CDR3 is CASSPGGRGAAYNEQFF. The CDR3 DNA reads as TGCGCCAGCAGCCCCGGCGGGCGGGGGGCAGCCTACAATGAGCAGTTCTTC. The chain is built from TRBV4-3 and TRBJ2-1; 8 positions match TRBD2. Germline-derived CDR1 and CDR2 are LGHNA and YSLEER. The J segment lost 2 bases and the V segment lost 4 bases, leaving 10 bases of the junction unmatched. The CDR3 runs to 17 residues.

The chain couples TRBV6-6 to TRBJ2-7; D is perhaps TRBD2 (6 bases). The CDR3 covers 16 residues. Germline CDR1 MNHNY, CDR2 SVGAGI (reference sequence). V lost 0 bases to trimming and J lost 2 bases, with 14 bases between them. The chain's CDR3 is CASSYSMNSGAYEQYF. DNA of the CDR3: TGTGCCAGCAGTTACTCGATGAATAGCGGCGCCTACGAGCAGTACTTC.

The CDR3 loop reads CASSPGQGIFYEQYF. DNA of the CDR3: TGTGCCAGCAGCCCGGGACAGGGGATTTTCTACGAGCAGTACTTC. V gene TRBV5-5 combines with J gene TRBJ2-7; 10 bases agree with TRBD1. Trimming took 4 bases from V and 3 from J; bases not matched to a gene: 7. The germline CDR1 and CDR2 sequences are SGHKS and YYEKEE (reference sequence). CDR3 length equals 15 residues.

The chain employs TRBV19 and TRBJ2-7, with D tentatively TRBD2 (5 bases). The CDR3 contains 13 residues. CDR1 is LNHDA, CDR2 SQIVND, per germline (reference sequence). Deletions cut 5 bases from V and 4 bases from J, with 12 bases between. CDR3 sequence reads: CASSREPGYEQYF. In nucleotides, the CDR3 is TGTGCCAGTAGTCGGGAACCGGGATACGAGCAGTACTTC.

The chain employs TRBV4-1 and TRBJ2-7; D perhaps matches TRBD1 (6 bases). The V and J ends lost 1 base and 4 bases respectively, with 14 bases between them. This CDR3 spans 15 amino acids. Germline assignment: CDR1 MGHRA and CDR2 YSYEKL. The CDR3 reads CASSQGTGPQYEQYF. CDR3 in DNA: TGCGCCAGCAGCCAAGGAACAGGGCCCCAGTACGAGCAGTACTTC.

This clone was recorded only once. This sequence joins TRBV6-5 and TRBJ2-7, with D perhaps matching TRBD1 (6 bases). The CDR3 runs to 16 residues. Trimming shortened V by 0 bases and J by 9 bases, and 21 bases separated the two germline ends. Germline CDR1 reads MNHEY; CDR2 reads SVGAGI. CDR3: CASSYSRDTYKQGQYF. In nucleotides, the CDR3 is TGTGCCAGCAGTTACTCCCGGGACACTTATAAACAGGGGCAGTACTTC.

This chain connects TRBV7-3 to TRBJ2-6; 7 bases are a match to TRBD1. V gave up 4 bases and J gave up 2 bases; unmatched junction bases: 2. In germline, CDR1 is SGHTA, CDR2 FQGTGA. There are 15 residues in the CDR3. The CDR3 loop is CASSYRGTGANVLTF. The DNA for the CDR3 is TGTGCCAGCAGCTACAGGGGAACTGGGGCCAACGTCCTGACTTTC.

V usage is TRBV7-2 and J usage is TRBJ2-7; maybe TRBD1 (6 bases). Germline lookup yields CDR1 SGHTA and CDR2 FQGNSA. The CDR3 length is 14 residues. V lost 6 bases, J lost 3 bases, and 15 bases lay in between. CDR3 loop: CASSEWQGIYEQYF. The CDR3 coding sequence is TGTGCCAGCAGTGAATGGCAGGGGATCTACGAGCAGTACTTC. The complete variable domain, with remaining parts taken from reference TRBV7-2 and TRBJ2-7, reads GAGVSQSPSNKVTEKGKDVELRCDPISGHTALYWYRQSLGQGLEFLIYFQGNSAPDKSGLPSDRFSAERTGGSVSTLTIQRTQQEDSAVYLCASSEWQGIYEQYFGPGTRLTVT.

The V call is TRBV25-1, the J call TRBJ2-7; the D gene is possibly TRBD1 (7 bases). Germline CDR1 MGHDK, CDR2 SYGVNS. The CDR3 totals 14 residues. V was cut by 3 bases and J by 3 bases, with 12 bases left in between. The CDR3 DNA is TGTGCCAGCAGTGACCGCGGGACAGACTACGAGCAGTACTTC. Translating it yields CASSDRGTDYEQYF.

The chain couples TRBV2 to TRBJ2-2; tentative D call: TRBD1 (8 bases). This CDR3 has 15 amino acids. V was clipped by 6 bases and J by 6 bases, with 17 bases between them. CDR1 and CDR2 (germline): SNHLY, FYNNEI. For the CDR3, the DNA is TGTGCCAGCAGACCCGGACAGGGAGGGGCCGGGGAGCTGTTTTTT. Translation: CASRPGQGGAGELFF. Supplemented by reference TRBV2 and TRBJ2-2, the full variable domain reads EPEVTQTPSHQVTQMGQEVILRCVPISNHLYFYWYRQILGQKVEFLVSFYNNEISEKSEIFDDQFSVERPDGSNFTLKIRSTKLEDSAMYFCASRPGQGGAGELFFGEGSRLTVL.

The chain recombines TRBV27 with TRBJ2-1; 12 nucleotides agree with TRBD2. The trim removed 1 base at V and 6 bases at J, leaving 7 bases unmatched. This CDR3 is built from 17 residues. Looked up from germline, CDR1 is MNHEY and CDR2 is SMNVEV (reference sequence). The CDR3 loop reads CASSLFVLAGGPNEQFF. As DNA, the CDR3 is TGTGCCAGCAGTTTATTCGTTCTAGCGGGAGGGCCCAATGAGCAGTTCTTC.

The chain combines TRBV27 with TRBJ1-6; TRBD1 matches at 8 bases. Germline V gene sequence: CDR1 MNHEY, CDR2 SMNVEV (reference sequence). CDR3 length: 15 amino acids. V shed 4 bases, J shed 8 bases, and the junction held 7 bases outside the gene matches. In DNA form, the CDR3 reads TGTGCCAGCAGTTCGCCAGGACAGGGCCATTCACCCCTCCACTTT. It codes for CASSSPGQGHSPLHF.

This rearrangement joins TRBV5-4 to TRBJ2-2, with TRBD2 identical over 14 bases. This CDR3 region has 19 residues. V shed 3 bases and J 1 base; nucleotides not matched to a gene: 8. CDR1 is SGHNT, CDR2 YYREEE, per germline (reference sequence). The CDR3 loop reads CASSSPGLAGAVNTGELFF. In nucleotides, the CDR3 is TGTGCCAGCAGCTCCCCGGGACTAGCGGGAGCCGTGAACACCGGGGAGCTGTTTTTT.

V usage is TRBV6-6 and J usage is TRBJ2-5; possibly TRBD1 for D (6 bases). V was shortened by 4 bases and J by 4 bases, with 13 bases between the two germline ends. This CDR3 contains 14 residues. The V gene's germline CDR1 is MNHNY and CDR2 SVGAGI (reference sequence). The chain's CDR3 is CASSFSGVIETQYF. DNA for the CDR3: TGTGCCAGCAGTTTCTCAGGGGTGATAGAGACCCAGTACTTC.

This clone was observed a single time. The rearrangement links TRBV7-3 to TRBJ2-5; 11 bases line up with TRBD1. The CDR3 spans 14 residues. Looked up from germline, CDR1 is SGHTA and CDR2 is FQGTGA. V shed 5 bases and J 4 bases; nucleotides not matched to a gene: 3. CDR3 sequence: CASSPGTGGETQYF. In nucleotides, the CDR3 is TGTGCCAGCAGCCCCGGGACAGGGGGAGAGACCCAGTACTTC.

Comment on this clone: A junction end diverges from the germline sequence, so it may reflect a read error. V gene TRBV7-7 combines with J gene TRBJ2-2; D is perhaps TRBD2 (6 bases). Germline V lookup: CDR1 SSHAT, CDR2 FNYEAQ (reference sequence). CDR3 length: 15 residues. DNA for the CDR3: TGTGCTAGCAGCCCGGGACTTTTGAACACCGGGGAGCTGTTTTTT. Encoded protein: CASSPGLLNTGELFF.

This chain joins TRBV7-3 and TRBJ2-1, with D possibly TRBD1 on 6 matching bases. The germline V gene encodes CDR1 SGHTA and CDR2 FQGTGA. The CDR3 length is 15 residues. V was clipped by 7 bases and J by 7 bases, with 20 bases between them. This chain's CDR3 is CASIHWGPNKNEQFF. The CDR3 DNA is TGTGCCAGCATCCACTGGGGGCCGAATAAAAATGAGCAGTTCTTC.

The J gene is TRBJ1-1, the V gene TRBV6-1, with D tentatively TRBD1 (5 bases). Germline CDR1 reads MNHNS; CDR2 reads SASEGT. Between the trimmed V and J ends, which lost 5 bases and 5 bases, there was a span of 12 bases. The CDR3 sequence is 13 residues long. CDR3 in DNA: TGTGCCAGCAGTCTGACGGGGGTGACTGAAGCTTTCTTT. It is translated as CASSLTGVTEAFF.

The count of this clone is one. The CDR3, as DNA: TGTGCCAGCAGCTTAGGGTCGGAGAGCTCCTACAATGAGCAGTTCTTC. The encoded protein is CASSLGSESSYNEQFF. The chain couples TRBV7-2 to TRBJ2-1; D gene ambiguous. V was trimmed by 1 base and J by 0 bases, leaving 10 bases between them. The CDR3 consists of 16 residues. Per the germline V gene, CDR1 is SGHTA and CDR2 is FQGNSA.

The chain couples TRBV15 to TRBJ2-7, with TRBD1 as a possible D gene (6 bases). Trimming left V 1 base short and J 6 bases short, with 10 bases between. The CDR3 totals 13 residues. Germline CDR1 LNHNV, CDR2 YYDKDF (reference sequence). The CDR3 DNA follows: TGTGCCACCAGCAGAGGGGGGCGCTTCGAGCAGTACTTC. Translated: CATSRGGRFEQYF.

This chain uses TRBV7-9 with TRBJ2-1; 10 bases are a match to TRBD2. Germline CDR1 SEHNR, CDR2 FQNEAQ (reference sequence). The CDR3 covers 18 residues. The V gene end was trimmed by 1 base and the J gene end by 8 bases; junction bases not matched to a gene: 14. This CDR3 reads CASSLGAGVLAGRDEQFF. CDR3 nucleotide sequence: TGTGCCAGCAGCTTAGGCGCGGGCGTACTAGCGGGACGGGATGAGCAGTTCTTC.

The V and J genes are TRBV9 and TRBJ2-1; D gene ambiguous. The CDR3 is 15 amino acids. V was clipped by 4 bases and J by 0 bases, with 11 bases between them. Germline loops: CDR1 SGDLS, CDR2 YYNGEE. DNA for the CDR3: TGTGCCAGCAGCTTCGGTGCTATCTCCTACAATGAGCAGTTCTTC. This encodes CASSFGAISYNEQFF.